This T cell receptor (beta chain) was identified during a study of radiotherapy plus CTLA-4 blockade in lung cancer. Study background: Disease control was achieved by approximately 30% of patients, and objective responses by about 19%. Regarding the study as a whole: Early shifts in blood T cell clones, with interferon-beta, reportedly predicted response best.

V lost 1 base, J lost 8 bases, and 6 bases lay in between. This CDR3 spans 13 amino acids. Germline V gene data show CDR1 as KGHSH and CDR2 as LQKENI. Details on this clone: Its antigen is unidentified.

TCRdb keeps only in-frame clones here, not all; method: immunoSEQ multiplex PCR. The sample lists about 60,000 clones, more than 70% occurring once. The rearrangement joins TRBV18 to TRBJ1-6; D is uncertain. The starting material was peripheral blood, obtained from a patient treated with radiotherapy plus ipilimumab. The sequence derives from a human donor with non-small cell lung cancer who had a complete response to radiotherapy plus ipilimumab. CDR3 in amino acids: CASSPLADSPLHF. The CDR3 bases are TGTGCCAGCTCACCACTGGCTGATTCACCCCTCCACTTT. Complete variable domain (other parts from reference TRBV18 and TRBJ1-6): NAGVMQNPRHLVRRRGQEARLRCSPMKGHSHVYWYRQLPEEGLKFMVYLQKENIIDESGMPKERFSAEFPKEGPSILRIQQVVRGDSAAYFCASSPLADSPLHFGNGTRLTVT.